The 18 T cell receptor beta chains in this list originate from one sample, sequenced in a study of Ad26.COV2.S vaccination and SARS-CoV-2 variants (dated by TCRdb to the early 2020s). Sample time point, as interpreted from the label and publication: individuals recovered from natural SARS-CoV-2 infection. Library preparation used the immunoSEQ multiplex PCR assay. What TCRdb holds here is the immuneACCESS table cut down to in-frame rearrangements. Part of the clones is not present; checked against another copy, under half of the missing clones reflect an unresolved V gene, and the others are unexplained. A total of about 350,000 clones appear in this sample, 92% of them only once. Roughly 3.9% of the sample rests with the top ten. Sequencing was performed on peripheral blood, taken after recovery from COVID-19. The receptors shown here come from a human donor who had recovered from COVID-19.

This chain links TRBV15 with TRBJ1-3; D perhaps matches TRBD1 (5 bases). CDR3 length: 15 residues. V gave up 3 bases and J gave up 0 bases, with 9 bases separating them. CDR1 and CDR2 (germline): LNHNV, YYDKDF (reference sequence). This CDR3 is CATSRDTRSGNTIYF. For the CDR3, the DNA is TGTGCCACCAGCAGGGACACCCGCTCTGGAAACACCATATATTTT.

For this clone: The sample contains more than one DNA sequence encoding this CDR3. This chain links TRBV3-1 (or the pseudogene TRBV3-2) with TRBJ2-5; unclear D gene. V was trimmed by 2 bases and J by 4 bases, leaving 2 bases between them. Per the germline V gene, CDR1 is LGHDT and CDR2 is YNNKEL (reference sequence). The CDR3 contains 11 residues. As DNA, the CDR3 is TGTGCCAGCAGCCAAAGAGAGACCCAGTACTTC. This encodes CASSQRETQYF.

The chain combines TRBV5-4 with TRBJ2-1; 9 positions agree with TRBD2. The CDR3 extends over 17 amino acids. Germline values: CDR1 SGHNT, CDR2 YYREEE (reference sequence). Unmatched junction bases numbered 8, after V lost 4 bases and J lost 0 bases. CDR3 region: CASSGGGSGSSYNEQFF. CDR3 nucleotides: TGTGCCAGCAGCGGTGGGGGTAGCGGGAGCTCCTACAATGAGCAGTTCTTC.

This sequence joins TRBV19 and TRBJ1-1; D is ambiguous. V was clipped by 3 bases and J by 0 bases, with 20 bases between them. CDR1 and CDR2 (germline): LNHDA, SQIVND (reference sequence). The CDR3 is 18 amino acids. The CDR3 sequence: CASSIIPAAQDMNTEAFF. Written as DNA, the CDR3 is TGTGCCAGTAGTATTATCCCGGCGGCACAAGACATGAACACTGAAGCTTTCTTT.

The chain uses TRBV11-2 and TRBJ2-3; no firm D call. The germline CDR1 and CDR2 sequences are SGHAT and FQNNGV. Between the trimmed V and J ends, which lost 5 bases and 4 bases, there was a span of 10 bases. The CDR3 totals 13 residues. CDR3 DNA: TGTGCCAGCAGCCCCGGGCGAGCAGATACGCAGTATTTT. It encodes CASSPGRADTQYF. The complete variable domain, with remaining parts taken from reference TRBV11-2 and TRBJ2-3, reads EAGVAQSPRYKIIEKRQSVAFWCNPISGHATLYWYQQILGQGPKLLIQFQNNGVVDDSQLPKDRFSAERLKGVDSTLKIQPAKLEDSAVYLCASSPGRADTQYFGPGTRLTVL.

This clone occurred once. CDR3 loop: CASGLAIDSTEAFF. The CDR3 coding sequence is TGTGCTAGTGGTTTGGCTATAGACAGCACTGAAGCTTTCTTT. The chain has TRBV12-5 and TRBJ1-1; a weak D match, TRBD1 (5 bases). The CDR3 consists of 14 residues. The germline V and J ends were trimmed by 1 base and 4 bases, with 10 bases remaining between them. Germline V gene sequence: CDR1 LGHNT, CDR2 FRNRAP. Using reference TRBV12-5 and TRBJ1-1 for the parts outside the CDR3, the full variable domain is DARVTQTPRHKVTEMGQEVTMRCQPILGHNTVFWYRQTMMQGLELLAYFRNRAPLDDSGMPKDRFSAEMPDATLATLKIQPSEPRDSAVYFCASGLAIDSTEAFFGQGTRLTVV.

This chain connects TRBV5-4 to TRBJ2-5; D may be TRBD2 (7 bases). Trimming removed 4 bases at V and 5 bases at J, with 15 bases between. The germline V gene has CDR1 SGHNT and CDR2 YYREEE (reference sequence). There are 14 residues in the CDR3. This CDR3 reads CASSTGGPRETQYF. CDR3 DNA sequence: TGTGCCAGCAGCACCGGGGGGCCGAGGGAGACCCAGTACTTC.

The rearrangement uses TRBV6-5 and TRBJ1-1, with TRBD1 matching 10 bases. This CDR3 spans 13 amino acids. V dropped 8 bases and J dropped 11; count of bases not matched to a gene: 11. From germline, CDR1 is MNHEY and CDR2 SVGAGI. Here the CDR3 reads CASRGQGESYAFF. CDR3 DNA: TGTGCCAGCCGAGGACAGGGGGAATCGTATGCTTTCTTT.

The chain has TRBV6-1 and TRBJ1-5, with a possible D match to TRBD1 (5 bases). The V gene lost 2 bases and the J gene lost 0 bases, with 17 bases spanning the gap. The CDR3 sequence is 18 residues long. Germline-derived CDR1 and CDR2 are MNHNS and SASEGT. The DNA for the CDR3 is TGTGCCAGCAGTGAATTCGGGAGGGGAAGCTATAGCAATCAGCCCCAGCATTTT. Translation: CASSEFGRGSYSNQPQHF.

The CDR3 coding sequence is TGTGCCACCAGTGACTTGTCCCGGGACAGGGGCGAGCAGTACTTC. Translating gives CATSDLSRDRGEQYF. The chain joins TRBV24-1 to TRBJ2-7, with 10 positions matching TRBD1. Germline trimming cut 4 bases from V and 6 bases from J; bases unmatched to any gene: 8. The CDR3 covers 15 residues. The germline V gene has CDR1 KGHDR and CDR2 SFDVKD.

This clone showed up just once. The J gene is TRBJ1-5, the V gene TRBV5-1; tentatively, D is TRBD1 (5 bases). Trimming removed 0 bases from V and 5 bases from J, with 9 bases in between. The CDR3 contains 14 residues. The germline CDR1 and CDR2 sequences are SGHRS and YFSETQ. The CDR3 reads CASSLAGLDQPQHF. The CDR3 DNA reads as TGCGCCAGCAGCTTGGCAGGGTTGGATCAGCCCCAGCATTTT.

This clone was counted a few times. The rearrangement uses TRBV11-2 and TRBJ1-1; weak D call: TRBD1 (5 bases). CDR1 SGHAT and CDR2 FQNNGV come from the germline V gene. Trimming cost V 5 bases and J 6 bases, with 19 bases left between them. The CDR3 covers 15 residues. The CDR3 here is CASSPSYGAWAEAFF. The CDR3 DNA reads TGTGCCAGCAGCCCTAGCTATGGGGCGTGGGCTGAAGCTTTCTTT.

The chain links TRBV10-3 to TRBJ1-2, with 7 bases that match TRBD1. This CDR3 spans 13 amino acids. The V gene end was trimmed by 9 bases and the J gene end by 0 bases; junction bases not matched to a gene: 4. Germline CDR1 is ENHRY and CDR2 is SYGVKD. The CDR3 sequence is CAILQGTNYGYTF. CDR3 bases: TGTGCCATACTACAGGGGACTAACTATGGCTACACCTTC.

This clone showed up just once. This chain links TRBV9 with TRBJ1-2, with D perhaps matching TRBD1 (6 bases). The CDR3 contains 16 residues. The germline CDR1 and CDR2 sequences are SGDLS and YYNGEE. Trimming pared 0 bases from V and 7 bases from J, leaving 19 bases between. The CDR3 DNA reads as TGTGCCAGCAGCGTAGACGGTTCGGGGGCTCTCGGTGGCTACACCTTC. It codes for CASSVDGSGALGGYTF.

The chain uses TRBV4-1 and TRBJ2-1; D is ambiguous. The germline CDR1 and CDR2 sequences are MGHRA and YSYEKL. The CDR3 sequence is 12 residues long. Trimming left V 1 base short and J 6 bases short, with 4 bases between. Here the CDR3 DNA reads TGCGCCAGCAGCCAAGTGGGCAATGAGCAGTTCTTC. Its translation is CASSQVGNEQFF.

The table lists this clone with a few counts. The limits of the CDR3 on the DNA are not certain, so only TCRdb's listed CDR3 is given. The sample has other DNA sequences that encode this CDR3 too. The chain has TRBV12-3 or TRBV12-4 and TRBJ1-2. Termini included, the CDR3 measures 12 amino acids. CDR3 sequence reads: CASSLGTGGYTF.

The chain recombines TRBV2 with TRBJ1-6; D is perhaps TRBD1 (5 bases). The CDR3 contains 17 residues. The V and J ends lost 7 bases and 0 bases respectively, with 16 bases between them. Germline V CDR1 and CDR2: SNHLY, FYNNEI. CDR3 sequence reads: CASTLIGGSSYNSPLHF. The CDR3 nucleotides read TGTGCCAGCACCCTTATTGGGGGGAGCTCCTATAATTCACCCCTCCACTTT. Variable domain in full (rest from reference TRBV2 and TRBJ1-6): EPEVTQTPSHQVTQMGQEVILRCVPISNHLYFYWYRQILGQKVEFLVSFYNNEISEKSEIFDDQFSVERPDGSNFTLKIRSTKLEDSAMYFCASTLIGGSSYNSPLHFGNGTRLTVT.

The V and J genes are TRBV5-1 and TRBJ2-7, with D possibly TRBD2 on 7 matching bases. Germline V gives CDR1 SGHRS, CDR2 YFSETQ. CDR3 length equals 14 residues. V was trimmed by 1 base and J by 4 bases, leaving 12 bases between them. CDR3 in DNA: TGCGCCAGCAGCTTGTCGGGGGGCCCTTACGAGCAGTACTTC. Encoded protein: CASSLSGGPYEQYF.